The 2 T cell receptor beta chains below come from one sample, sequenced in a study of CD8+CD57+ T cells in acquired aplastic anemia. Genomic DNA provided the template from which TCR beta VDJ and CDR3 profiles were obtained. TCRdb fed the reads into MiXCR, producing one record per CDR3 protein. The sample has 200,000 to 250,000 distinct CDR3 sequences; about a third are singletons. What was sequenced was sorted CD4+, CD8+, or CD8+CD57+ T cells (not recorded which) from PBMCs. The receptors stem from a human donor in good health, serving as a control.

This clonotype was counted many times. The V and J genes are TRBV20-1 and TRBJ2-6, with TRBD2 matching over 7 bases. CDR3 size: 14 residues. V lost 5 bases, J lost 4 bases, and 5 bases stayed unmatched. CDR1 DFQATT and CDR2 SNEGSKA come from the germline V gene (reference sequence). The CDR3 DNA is TGCAGTGCTTTGGGAGGGGCCGGGGCCAACGTCCTGACTTTC. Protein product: CSALGGAGANVLTF.

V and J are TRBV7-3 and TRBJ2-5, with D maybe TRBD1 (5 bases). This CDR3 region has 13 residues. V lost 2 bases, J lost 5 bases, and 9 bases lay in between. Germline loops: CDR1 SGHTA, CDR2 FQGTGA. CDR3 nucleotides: TGTGCCAGCAGCTTATCGACAGTTGAGACCCAGTACTTC. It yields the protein CASSLSTVETQYF. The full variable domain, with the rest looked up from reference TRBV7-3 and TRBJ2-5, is GAGVSQTPSNKVTEKGKYVELRCDPISGHTALYWYRQSLGQGPEFLIYFQGTGAADDSGLPNDRFFAVRPEGSVSTLKIQRTERGDSAVYLCASSLSTVETQYFGPGTRLLVL.